This is a list of T cell receptor beta chains from one sample in a study of cytomegalovirus exposure and HLA in healthy donors. Profiled with immunoSEQ multiplex PCR; TCRdb holds only in-frame clones, not every one. The table lists a few hundred thousand clones, roughly 88% of them singletons. Material: PBMCs. The receptors come from a woman between 18 and 29 years old in good health and CMV-seronegative. Both conserved end residues are part of each CDR3. Fields, in order: V gene, J gene, CDR3 protein.

V gene: TRBV4-2; J gene: TRBJ2-3; CDR3 protein: CASSHAGTTDTDTQYF
V gene: TRBV18; J gene: TRBJ1-2; CDR3 protein: CASSGSDRGRSLLVGPRYYGYTF
V gene: TRBV30; J gene: TRBJ1-1; CDR3 protein: CAWAQGLNTEAFF
V gene: TRBV4-2; J gene: TRBJ1-3; CDR3 protein: CASSQEQGASGNTIYF
V gene: TRBV29-1; J gene: TRBJ2-1; CDR3 protein: CSVDRGGNNEQFF
V gene: TRBV7-9; J gene: TRBJ2-3; CDR3 protein: CASSPGQGRDTQYF
V gene: TRBV6-6; J gene: TRBJ2-6; CDR3 protein: CASRKTGAGANVLTF
V gene: TRBV9; J gene: TRBJ2-1; CDR3 protein: CASSVGPSGIFNEQFF
V gene: TRBV7-9; J gene: TRBJ1-5; CDR3 protein: CASSQGGGTVTQPQHF
V gene: TRBV7-9; J gene: TRBJ1-1; CDR3 protein: CASSSYTEAFF
V gene: TRBV30; J gene: TRBJ1-1; CDR3 protein: CAGRQGFQAFF
V gene: TRBV2; J gene: TRBJ1-2; CDR3 protein: CASSEARPEGYTF
V gene: TRBV2; J gene: TRBJ2-3; CDR3 protein: CASNTSGRCGKEDTQYF
V gene: TRBV14; J gene: TRBJ1-1; CDR3 protein: CASSRRGTEAFF
V gene: TRBV9; J gene: TRBJ2-1; CDR3 protein: CASSVGPSGKRLDNNEQFF
V gene: TRBV11-2; J gene: TRBJ1-1; CDR3 protein: CASSLDTGNAEAFF
V gene: TRBV5-1; J gene: TRBJ2-7; CDR3 protein: CASSLGLAGVLSYEQYF
V gene: TRBV18; J gene: TRBJ1-5; CDR3 protein: CASSPGGFYSNQPQHF
V gene: TRBV5-1; J gene: TRBJ2-3; CDR3 protein: CASSPGHGEDTQYF
V gene: TRBV9; J gene: TRBJ2-1; CDR3 protein: CASSVEDWAYNEQFF
V gene: TRBV19; J gene: TRBJ2-2; CDR3 protein: CASNWGLAGAYTGELFF
V gene: TRBV7-3; J gene: TRBJ2-1; CDR3 protein: CASSPPGLPNEQFF
V gene: TRBV19; J gene: TRBJ1-5; CDR3 protein: CASSTGRGQPQHF
V gene: TRBV7-3; J gene: TRBJ1-2; CDR3 protein: CASSLTEGKGGYTF
V gene: TRBV7-9; J gene: TRBJ2-2; CDR3 protein: CASRLPPLAGRSNTGELFF
V gene: TRBV5-5; J gene: TRBJ1-1; CDR3 protein: CASRQESLNTEAFF
V gene: TRBV27; J gene: TRBJ1-2; CDR3 protein: CASSFGGNYGYTF
V gene: TRBV7-9; J gene: TRBJ1-1; CDR3 protein: CASSSSRDTEAFF
V gene: TRBV5-1; J gene: TRBJ2-1; CDR3 protein: CASSPGSGGYNEQFF
V gene: TRBV6-4; J gene: TRBJ2-7; CDR3 protein: CASSRLAGETYEQYF
V gene: TRBV19; J gene: TRBJ2-1; CDR3 protein: CAIQAGNKGNEQFF
V gene: TRBV5-4; J gene: TRBJ2-7; CDR3 protein: CASSSPDRRNEQYF
V gene: TRBV5-6; J gene: TRBJ2-1; CDR3 protein: CASSLGLAGGLDEQFF
V gene: TRBV7-2; J gene: TRBJ1-2; CDR3 protein: CASSLSRVGGYTF
V gene: TRBV11-1; J gene: TRBJ2-1; CDR3 protein: CASSLLSGSTDEQFF
V gene: TRBV6-5; J gene: TRBJ2-1; CDR3 protein: CASSYSGQGWNEQFF
V gene: TRBV7-9; J gene: TRBJ2-2; CDR3 protein: CASSFDPRVQGTGELFF
V gene: TRBV19; J gene: TRBJ1-5; CDR3 protein: CASSVGIQPQHF
V gene: TRBV4-2; J gene: TRBJ2-1; CDR3 protein: CASSHASGEQFF
V gene: TRBV9; J gene: TRBJ1-2; CDR3 protein: CASSVTLGTVAGYTF
V gene: TRBV5-1; J gene: TRBJ1-2; CDR3 protein: CASSFTRTGDGGYTF
V gene: TRBV10-3; J gene: TRBJ2-3; CDR3 protein: CAISERDYSDTQYF
V gene: TRBV5-1; J gene: TRBJ1-4; CDR3 protein: CASSLGGGRATNEKLFF
V gene: TRBV5-1; J gene: TRBJ2-5; CDR3 protein: CASSLVGSGGETQYF
V gene: TRBV29-1; J gene: TRBJ2-2; CDR3 protein: CSVDDTSNTGELFF
V gene: TRBV13; J gene: TRBJ2-5; CDR3 protein: CASSPGRGQETQYF
V gene: TRBV27; J gene: TRBJ1-4; CDR3 protein: CASSPLTGDVAEKLFF